The rows below give T cell receptor beta chains drawn from one sample of a study of T cells expressing NK-cell markers. Reprocessing the 5' RACE reads, TCRdb reports a single entry for every CDR3 protein and omits DNA. The sample has 300,000 to 500,000 distinct CDR3 sequences, and its top ten clones hold around 11%. The sequencing input was blood T cells: a sorted CD56 or NKG2C T cell subset, CD4+ or CD8+ T cells, or bulk PBMC T cells (not recorded which). Source of these receptors: a woman aged 45-59 years in good health. The CDR3 runs from the conserved cysteine through the conserved F or W.

CASSPSRPGLDNEQFF,TRBJ2-1,TRBV7-8
CASSQGIEETQYF,TRBJ2-5,TRBV14
CASSQLANTGELFF,TRBJ2-2,TRBV19
CSASGGDEQFF,TRBJ2-1,TRBV20-1
CASSSTSANTEAFF,TRBJ1-1,TRBV5-1
CSARVGRLAAYEQYF,TRBJ2-7,TRBV20-1
CSARVLPGLVFGVDEQYF,TRBJ2-7,TRBV20-1
CASSYRQTEKLFF,TRBJ1-4,TRBV6-5
CASSRATGDQFAFF,TRBJ1-1,TRBV19
CASSSVGGQGSYEQYF,TRBJ2-7,TRBV12-3/TRBV12-4
CASSLVSAHTDTQYF,TRBJ2-3,TRBV5-1
CASSGHRGGSYEQYF,TRBJ2-7,TRBV6-1
CASSYSPGPPAEQYF,TRBJ2-7,TRBV6-5
CASSESPSAFTDTQYF,TRBJ2-3,TRBV10-1
CAITGGLNYGYTF,TRBJ1-2,TRBV10-3
CATSGRRTDTQYF,TRBJ2-3,TRBV24-1
CASSRISGGYQETQYF,TRBJ2-5,TRBV19
CSVVEGAYEQYF,TRBJ2-7,TRBV29-1
CASSIWESEKLFF,TRBJ1-4,TRBV19
CASSQTEMYNEQFF,TRBJ2-1,TRBV7-9
CSARATTSREQFF,TRBJ2-1,TRBV20-1
CSSGGGLNEQFF,TRBJ2-1,TRBV29-1
CASCPSPIDVDEQFF,TRBJ2-1,TRBV7-6
CASSGLGALTNTIYF,TRBJ1-3,TRBV12-3/TRBV12-4
CASRAQLAGGPDTQYF,TRBJ2-3,TRBV6-5
CASSWQGPKEQFF,TRBJ2-1,TRBV19
CASSLSPRTREQFF,TRBJ2-1,TRBV7-2
CASSVRSEQFF,TRBJ2-1,TRBV10-2
CASSPTGQVYEQYF,TRBJ2-7,TRBV7-9
CSVHVGKETQYF,TRBJ2-5,TRBV29-1
CASSATPGTSGGAVYEQYF,TRBJ2-7,TRBV7-9
CASSRDRGETQYF,TRBJ2-5,TRBV5-1
CASSPVQGVGTEAFF,TRBJ1-1,TRBV11-3
CASRTSGYNEQFF,TRBJ2-1,TRBV3-1
CASSPAREGAFF,TRBJ1-1,TRBV7-9
CASSQTSGRAEEQFF,TRBJ2-1,TRBV6-5
CASSRRGLATYEQYF,TRBJ2-7,TRBV3-1